This T cell receptor (beta chain) was captured in a study of blood T cell repertoires in COVID-19. Only in-frame clones appear in the TCRdb table, and some are missing; sequencing was by immunoSEQ multiplex PCR. Of approximately 99,000 clones in the sample, more than 70% were seen once. The CDR3 loop spans 14 amino acids. Germline trimming cut 6 bases from V and 8 bases from J; bases unmatched to any gene: 9. Per germline, CDR1 MNHEY and CDR2 SVGAGI. The chain carries TRBV6-5 and TRBJ1-4; 7 nucleotides agree with TRBD1. The sequence was collected from an older woman in a cohort sampled during active or convalescent COVID-19. The source material was peripheral blood. The CDR3 coding sequence is TGTGCCAGCAGGATAGGGGGCGCAGAGGAAAAACTGTTTTTT. Residues: CASRIGGAEEKLFF.